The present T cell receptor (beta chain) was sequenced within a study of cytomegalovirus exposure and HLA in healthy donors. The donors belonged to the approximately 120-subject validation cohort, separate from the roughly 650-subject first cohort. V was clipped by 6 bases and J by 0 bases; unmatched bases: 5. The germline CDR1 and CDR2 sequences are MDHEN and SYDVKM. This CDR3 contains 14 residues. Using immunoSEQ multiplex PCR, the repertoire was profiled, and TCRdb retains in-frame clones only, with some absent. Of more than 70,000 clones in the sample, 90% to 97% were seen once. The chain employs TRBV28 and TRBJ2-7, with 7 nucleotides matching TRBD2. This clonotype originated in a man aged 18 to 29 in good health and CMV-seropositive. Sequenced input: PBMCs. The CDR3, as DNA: TGTGCCAGCAGGAGAAGCGGGATCTCCTACGAGCAGTACTTC. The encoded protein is CASRRSGISYEQYF.